This TCR beta chain comes out of a study of blood T cell repertoires in COVID-19 (dated by TCRdb to 2018 to 2020). Study-level background: The collaborator samples originated in the United States, Italy and Spain and spanned the acute and convalescent phases of COVID-19. HLA class I and class II types, where available, came from metadata supplied by the sample provider rather than from assay-based typing. Samples came from the ongoing ImmuneRACE study (first 160 participants) plus 1,254 subjects from 6 global collaborators. A de-identified subject ID, COVID-19 status, age in years and sex were almost always included in the sample metadata. The repertoires were released in a freely available public database intended as a resource for research on the immune response to SARS-CoV-2. The material from the prospective study consisted of cDNA or gDNA derived from T cells, B-cell-depleted T cells, or PBMCs. Subjects who had been exposed to COVID-19, were actively infected with it, or had recovered from it provided the deeply sampled blood TCRbeta repertoires that made up the dataset. Broader findings and caveats from the paper: How much clinical and demographic metadata was included differed by source and by participant, and the metadata was provided uncurated.

This clone was seen a single time. Its cognate antigen has yet to be identified. No much larger clonotype is one base removed from it; base qualities were not supplied. The germline V gene gives CDR1 as KGHSH and CDR2 as LQKENI. CDR3 length: 15 amino acids, cysteine to phenylalanine. Solely the CDR3 DNA is kept, with 45 bases framed from the first base. V trim: 7 bases; J trim: 7 bases; unmatched bases: 7. TCRbeta CDR3 regions were amplified from genomic DNA using the immunoSEQ Assay, a bias-controlled multiplex PCR. The authors' pipeline ran thus. Within the assay, amplification of reference gene primers was used to estimate how many nucleated cells each sample contained. Sequence reads were collapsed and filtered to measure the absolute abundance of every unique TCRbeta CDR3 rearrangement. For each sample, productive Simpson clonality was calculated by taking the square root of Simpson's diversity index across productive rearrangements. The source is immuneACCESS, and TCRdb retained only in-frame sequences with V and J called. Part of the clones is not carried over; for the studies checked, unresolved V genes explain less than half of this, and the remainder is unexplained. Clone size and V and J calls were adopted from that table, with D and trimming inferred from the DNA. The table for this sample lists under 200,000 clones; 75% to 90% of them were counted only once. The biggest ten clones account for around 1.9% of the sample.

Each collaborating institution followed its own protocols to collect whole blood in K2EDTA tubes. For TCRbeta analysis, collaborator samples were shipped as frozen whole blood, as isolated PBMCs, or as DNA extracted from either sample type. The chain employs TRBV18 and TRBJ2-1; TRBD2 fits 13 bases in the junction. The receptor's source is a man between 65 and 80 years old with active or convalescent COVID-19. Sequencing was performed on peripheral blood. The CDR3 protein is CASFSPLAGGNEQFF. In nucleotides, the sequence is TGTGCCAGCTTTTCCCCACTAGCGGGAGGGAATGAGCAGTTCTTC.